The 31 T cell receptor beta chains below were found in one sample sequenced in a study of cytomegalovirus exposure and HLA in healthy donors. The PCR was carried out with 60 Vbeta primers and 13 Jbeta primers. Using immunoSEQ multiplex PCR, the repertoire was profiled, and TCRdb retains in-frame clones only, with some absent. There are around 150,000 clones in the sample; less than 90% occur only once, and less than 2.5% lies in the top ten. The sample consisted of PBMCs. These TCRs come from a boy between 2 and 10 years old in good health and CMV-seronegative.

V and J are TRBV7-9 and TRBJ2-5; D possibly corresponds to TRBD1 (6 bases). The V end lost 3 bases, the J end lost 5 bases, and 13 bases lay between the germline ends. The CDR3 is made up of 14 amino acids. The germline V gene encodes CDR1 SEHNR and CDR2 FQNEAQ (reference sequence). DNA for the CDR3: TGTGCCAGCAGCTTTACCTCAGGGGAGGAGACCCAGTACTTC. Amino acid sequence: CASSFTSGEETQYF.

The rearrangement links TRBV7-2 to TRBJ2-5, with D perhaps TRBD2 (5 bases). Germline V CDR1 and CDR2: SGHTA, FQGNSA. V was clipped by 2 bases and J by 11 bases, with 18 bases between them. The CDR3 contains 14 residues. CDR3 nucleotide sequence: TGTGCCAGCAGCTTAATGAGTAGCGTCCCAGAGCAGTACTTC. Translation: CASSLMSSVPEQYF.

The chain has TRBV5-1 and TRBJ1-1; TRBD1 matches at 7 bases. CDR1 and CDR2 from the germline V gene are SGHRS and YFSETQ. V lost 1 base to trimming and J lost 4 bases; unmatched junction nucleotides: 16. The CDR3 consists of 18 residues. CDR3 sequence reads: CASSLLGSLTPGGTEAFF. The CDR3 DNA is TGCGCCAGCAGCTTGCTCGGCTCGTTAACTCCAGGGGGCACTGAAGCTTTCTTT.

J is TRBJ2-4 and V is TRBV4-2; 8 nucleotides line up with TRBD2. The CDR3 spans 17 residues. Trimming at V came to 3 bases and at J to 3 bases, leaving 10 bases not matched to a gene. CDR1 and CDR2 from the germline V gene are LGHNA and YNFKEQ. The CDR3 nucleotides read TGTGCCAGCAGCCACGTGGGGGCGGGAGGACGCAAAAACATTCAGTACTTC. Its protein is CASSHVGAGGRKNIQYF.

The chain couples TRBV28 to TRBJ2-5; 8 bases are a match to TRBD2. After removal of 6 bases from V and 2 bases from J, the junction contained 5 bases not matched to a gene. The CDR3 contains 14 residues. The germline V gene encodes CDR1 MDHEN and CDR2 SYDVKM. The CDR3 region is CASSPTSGQETQYF. Here the CDR3 DNA reads TGTGCCAGCAGCCCAACTAGCGGACAAGAGACCCAGTACTTC.

J is TRBJ1-1 and V is TRBV11-3; 7 bases are a match to TRBD1. V was clipped by 0 bases and J by 7 bases; unmatched bases: 2. The CDR3 loop spans 13 amino acids. Germline V gene data show CDR1 as SGHNT and CDR2 as YENEEA. CDR3 amino acids: CASSLDTGDEAFF. CDR3 coding DNA: TGTGCCAGCAGCTTAGATACAGGGGATGAAGCTTTCTTT.

The chain is built from TRBV9 and TRBJ1-5; 8 nucleotides align to TRBD1. The length of the CDR3 is 14 residues. Germline V gene data show CDR1 as SGDLS and CDR2 as YYNGEE. The trim removed 0 bases at V and 6 bases at J, leaving 2 bases unmatched. CDR3 nucleotides: TGTGCCAGCAGCGTAGATCAGGGGGCTCAGCCCCAGCATTTT. Its protein product is CASSVDQGAQPQHF.

V is TRBV30 and J is TRBJ2-2, with 9 bases aligning to TRBD2. With V trimmed by 0 bases and J by 5 bases, 7 bases remained unmatched. Germline V lookup: CDR1 GTSNPN, CDR2 SVGIG (reference sequence). The CDR3 runs 16 residues. The CDR3 nucleotides are TGTGCCTGGAGTGTTCTCCCTAGCGGGGTAACCGGGGAGCTGTTTTTT. Translated, it gives CAWSVLPSGVTGELFF.

The chain couples TRBV27 to TRBJ1-2; a possible D gene is TRBD1 (6 bases). CDR3 length: 14 residues. V lost 2 bases to trimming and J lost 5 bases, with 12 bases between them. The V gene's germline CDR1 is MNHEY and CDR2 SMNVEV (reference sequence). The CDR3 sequence is CASSLSRGGYGYTF. CDR3 sequence (DNA): TGTGCCAGCAGTTTAAGCAGGGGTGGATATGGCTACACCTTC.

The V call is TRBV7-9, the J call TRBJ2-7; no clear D gene. Germline assignment: CDR1 SEHNR and CDR2 FQNEAQ (reference sequence). V was pared by 2 bases and J by 3 bases, with 8 bases between. The CDR3 covers 13 residues. Here the CDR3 reads CASSLIQNYEQYF. The CDR3 DNA reads TGTGCCAGCAGCTTAATACAAAACTACGAGCAGTACTTC. Filled out from reference TRBV7-9 and TRBJ2-7, the complete variable domain reads DTGVSQNPRHKITKRGQNVTFRCDPISEHNRLYWYRQTLGQGPEFLTYFQNEAQLEKSRLLSDRFSAERPKGSFSTLEIQRTEQGDSAMYLCASSLIQNYEQYFGPGTRLTVT.

The V call is TRBV7-9, the J call TRBJ2-7; TRBD2 matches at 8 bases. J was trimmed by 4 bases and V by 5 bases; bases with no gene match: 22. Germline CDR1 is SEHNR and CDR2 is FQNEAQ (reference sequence). The CDR3 loop spans 19 amino acids. CDR3 coding DNA: TGTGCCAGCAGCCAAACCATAAGGCCCGGGACTAGGTACTCATACGAGCAGTACTTC. The encoded protein is CASSQTIRPGTRYSYEQYF.

This chain uses TRBV18 with TRBJ2-7; 9 nucleotides align to TRBD2. The CDR3 runs to 14 residues. J lost 9 bases, V lost 2 bases, and 8 bases had no gene match. From germline, CDR1 is KGHSH and CDR2 LQKENI. The chain's CDR3 is CASSPGGRAYLQYF. The CDR3 bases are TGTGCCAGCTCACCAGGCGGGAGGGCCTATTTGCAGTACTTC.

The genes are TRBV5-4 and TRBJ1-4; D call uncertain. Trimming cost V 1 base and J 7 bases, with 11 bases left between them. This CDR3 comprises 14 residues. Germline values: CDR1 SGHNT, CDR2 YYREEE (reference sequence). CDR3 amino acids: CASSLWEWGEKLFF. For the CDR3, the DNA is TGTGCCAGCAGCTTGTGGGAGTGGGGTGAAAAACTGTTTTTT.

The chain has TRBV10-3 and TRBJ2-5, with 8 bases aligning to TRBD2. Per germline, CDR1 ENHRY and CDR2 SYGVKD. The CDR3 covers 18 residues. With V trimmed by 10 bases and J by 1 base, 20 bases remained unmatched. The CDR3 spells CATSNFGRGALIQETQYF. CDR3 in DNA: TGTGCCACATCTAATTTCGGGCGGGGGGCTCTTATCCAAGAGACCCAGTACTTC.

The chain carries TRBV6-1 and TRBJ2-5; 11 nucleotides line up with TRBD1. The assigned J gene may be wrong: the sequence end matches TRBJ2-7 better. The CDR3 is made up of 15 amino acids. Germline CDR1 MNHNS, CDR2 SASEGT. Written as DNA, the CDR3 is TGTGCCAGCAGTGCAGGGACAGGGGGCTCCTACGAGCAGTACTTC. It yields the protein CASSAGTGGSYEQYF.

V is TRBV19 and J is TRBJ1-2, with D maybe TRBD1 (6 bases). The CDR3 has 17 amino acids. The germline V and J ends were trimmed by 5 bases and 2 bases, with 21 bases remaining between them. CDR1 and CDR2 (germline): LNHDA, SQIVND (reference sequence). CDR3 in DNA: TGTGCCAGTAGTCCCCGTATAACTGGGACATCCAACTATGGCTACACCTTC. Protein sequence: CASSPRITGTSNYGYTF.

The chain is built from TRBV4-3 and TRBJ1-5; D is perhaps TRBD1 (5 bases). Per the germline V gene, CDR1 is LGHNA and CDR2 is YSLEER. This CDR3 spans 15 amino acids. Trimming cost V 1 base and J 2 bases, with 9 bases left between them. This CDR3 is CASSQGRGGNQPQHF. In DNA, the CDR3 is TGCGCCAGCAGCCAAGGAAGGGGTGGCAATCAGCCCCAGCATTTT.

The chain uses TRBV5-1 and TRBJ1-1; 8 nucleotides align to TRBD1. Looked up from germline, CDR1 is SGHRS and CDR2 is YFSETQ. The V segment lost 4 bases and the J segment 0 bases; nucleotides outside the gene matches: 5. This CDR3 contains 15 residues. As DNA, the CDR3 is TGCGCCAGCAGCAGTCGACAGGGGATGAACACTGAAGCTTTCTTT. Translation: CASSSRQGMNTEAFF.

In this sample, this clone turned up many times. The J gene is TRBJ1-1, the V gene TRBV6-1; 7 positions match TRBD1. Losses at the gene ends were 1 base for V and 1 base for J; bases not matched to a gene: 3. This CDR3 is 15 amino acids long. Germline CDR1 reads MNHNS; CDR2 reads SASEGT. The CDR3: CASSEEAGGNTEAFF. DNA of the CDR3: TGTGCCAGCAGTGAAGAGGCAGGGGGGAACACTGAAGCTTTCTTT.

This chain uses TRBV18 with TRBJ1-2; 8 nucleotides match TRBD1. The germline V gene encodes CDR1 KGHSH and CDR2 LQKENI. J lost 8 bases, V lost 3 bases, and 5 bases had no gene match. The length of the CDR3 is 13 residues. CDR3 in amino acids: CASSPDREEGYTF. CDR3 in DNA: TGTGCCAGCTCACCGGACAGGGAGGAGGGCTACACCTTC.

V is TRBV19 and J is TRBJ2-7, with 7 nucleotides matching TRBD2. Germline assignment: CDR1 LNHDA and CDR2 SQIVND (reference sequence). The CDR3 loop spans 15 amino acids. V shed 9 bases and J 0 bases; nucleotides not matched to a gene: 11. The CDR3 DNA reads TGTGCCAGCCGCTCGGCGCGGGGGTACTCCTACGAGCAGTACTTC. This sequence encodes CASRSARGYSYEQYF.

The chain joins TRBV5-4 to TRBJ2-1; D perhaps matches TRBD1 (6 bases). Trimming shortened V by 4 bases and J by 6 bases, and 11 bases separated the two germline ends. CDR3 size: 13 residues. Germline CDR1 is SGHNT and CDR2 is YYREEE (reference sequence). CDR3 bases: TGTGCCAGCAGCACCGGGACACGCAATGAGCAGTTCTTC. It translates to CASSTGTRNEQFF.

The gene calls are TRBV7-9 and TRBJ1-5, with D possibly being TRBD1 (6 bases). Per the germline V gene, CDR1 is SEHNR and CDR2 is FQNEAQ (reference sequence). The CDR3 runs 13 residues. V gave up 6 bases and J gave up 6 bases, with 12 bases separating them. The CDR3 here is CASRGTRGQPQHF. For the CDR3, the DNA is TGTGCCAGCAGAGGGACAAGAGGTCAGCCCCAGCATTTT.

This chain uses TRBV6-1 with TRBJ2-3; 8 bases match TRBD1. The V gene's germline CDR1 is MNHNS and CDR2 SASEGT. Trimming removed 2 bases from V and 3 bases from J; junction bases left unmatched: 7. The CDR3 sequence is 16 residues long. The CDR3 bases are TGTGCCAGCAGTGAAAGTCCAGGACAGGGTACAGATACGCAGTATTTT. Its protein product is CASSESPGQGTDTQYF.

This chain links TRBV10-3 with TRBJ1-1, with D possibly TRBD1 on 6 matching bases. Germline V gene sequence: CDR1 ENHRY, CDR2 SYGVKD. The CDR3 spans 15 residues. V was trimmed by 10 bases and J by 6 bases, leaving 24 bases between them. Here the CDR3 reads CATGRGNLRGAEAFF. DNA for the CDR3: TGTGCCACCGGGAGGGGGAATCTGAGGGGCGCTGAAGCTTTCTTT.

This chain joins TRBV7-9 and TRBJ1-3; D might be TRBD1 (5 bases). Germline V lookup: CDR1 SEHNR, CDR2 FQNEAQ (reference sequence). V was pared by 3 bases and J by 0 bases, with 15 bases between. The CDR3 covers 17 residues. Written as DNA, the CDR3 is TGTGCCAGCAGCTTCCGAATGACAGAGGACTCTGGAAACACCATATATTTT. Its protein product is CASSFRMTEDSGNTIYF.

The table lists this clone with a few counts. The gene calls are TRBV4-2 and TRBJ1-5, with 7 bases matching TRBD1. V gave up 0 bases and J gave up 0 bases; unmatched junction bases: 5. This CDR3 has 17 amino acids. Per the germline V gene, CDR1 is LGHNA and CDR2 is YNFKEQ. The CDR3 DNA reads TGTGCCAGCAGCCAAGATGGGGACAGTTATAGCAATCAGCCCCAGCATTTT. This encodes CASSQDGDSYSNQPQHF.

This clone has just one count. The chain joins TRBV4-3 to TRBJ2-7, with 8 bases aligning to TRBD2. The junction had 7 bases not matched to a gene; V was cut back by 0 bases and J by 3 bases. The CDR3 is 16 residues long. Germline V gene lookup returns CDR1 LGHNA and CDR2 YSLEER. Here the CDR3 DNA reads TGCGCCAGCAGCCAAGATCCTTCCCGGGGGGGCTACGAGCAGTACTTC. Translated, it gives CASSQDPSRGGYEQYF.

This sequence joins TRBV28 and TRBJ1-2, with TRBD1 matching over 11 bases. The V gene's germline CDR1 is MDHEN and CDR2 SYDVKM. Unmatched junction bases numbered 4, after V lost 6 bases and J lost 7 bases. The CDR3 extends over 13 amino acids. CDR3 bases: TGTGCCAGCAGATCCGGGACAGGGGGTGGCTACACCTTC. It translates to CASRSGTGGGYTF.

The J gene is TRBJ2-1, the V gene TRBV9; TRBD1 agrees at 9 bases. J was trimmed by 7 bases and V by 4 bases; bases with no gene match: 3. Germline loops: CDR1 SGDLS, CDR2 YYNGEE. The CDR3 sequence is 13 residues long. CDR3 in amino acids: CASSPDRGNEQFF. The CDR3, as DNA: TGTGCCAGCAGCCCGGACAGGGGTAATGAGCAGTTCTTC.

The chain joins TRBV6-1 to TRBJ2-6, with D tentatively TRBD2 (5 bases). Trimming took off 11 bases at V and 4 bases at J, with 18 bases between the two ends. The germline CDR1 and CDR2 sequences are MNHNS and SASEGT. This CDR3 spans 15 amino acids. The CDR3 is CAAGPSPTGANVLTF. The DNA of the CDR3 is TGTGCCGCAGGTCCTAGCCCGACGGGGGCCAACGTCCTGACTTTC.